Each of the 26 T cell receptor beta chains below was sequenced from the same sample in a study of early T cells in non-severe SARS-CoV-2 infection. TCRdb re-called the 5' RACE reads with MiXCR, one entry per CDR3 protein. The sample records 85,000 to 100,000 distinct CDR3 sequences, 15% to 20% being singletons. The material sequenced was whole blood, taken at baseline. All receptors come from an adult who was a healthcare worker with PCR-confirmed SARS-CoV-2 infection or an uninfected control (not recorded which).

This clonotype occurred a few times. The V call is TRBV27, the J call TRBJ2-7; 11 bases fit TRBD1. The J segment lost 3 bases and the V segment lost 6 bases, leaving 1 base of the junction unmatched. The CDR3 is 13 residues long. Germline loops: CDR1 MNHEY, CDR2 SMNVEV (reference sequence). The CDR3 sequence is CASRGQGGYEQYF. In DNA, the CDR3 is TGTGCCAGCAGGGGACAGGGGGGCTACGAGCAGTACTTC.

The table lists this clonotype with many counts. This chain connects TRBV12-3 or TRBV12-4 to TRBJ1-4; TRBD1 matches 8 bases. V lost 6 bases, J lost 8 bases, and 5 bases stayed unmatched. The CDR3 is 13 amino acids. The CDR3 region is CASSGQGWEKLFF. In nucleotides, the CDR3 is TGTGCCAGCAGCGGACAGGGTTGGGAAAAACTGTTTTTT.

The table lists this clonotype with many counts. The chain has TRBV12-3 or TRBV12-4 and TRBJ2-1; the D gene is possibly TRBD2 (5 bases). V lost 5 bases and J 6 bases, leaving 14 bases between the germline ends. The CDR3 runs 14 residues. CDR3 residues: CASSLYIAINEQFF. Here the CDR3 DNA reads TGTGCCAGCAGTCTTTACATAGCGATCAATGAGCAGTTCTTC.

This clonotype turned up a few times. The chain recombines TRBV6-1 with TRBJ2-1; TRBD2 matches at 10 bases. Trimming at V came to 4 bases and at J to 6 bases, leaving 6 bases not matched to a gene. From germline, CDR1 is MNHNS and CDR2 SASEGT. The CDR3 extends over 15 amino acids. The CDR3 bases are TGTGCCAGCAGTGGTCTAGCGGGAGCAGGCAATGAGCAGTTCTTC. Translating it yields CASSGLAGAGNEQFF.

There are a few counts of this clonotype. The gene calls are TRBV20-1 and TRBJ1-2, with 10 bases identical to TRBD1. The V and J ends lost 3 bases and 0 bases, in that order; junction bases with no gene match: 7. Germline V gene lookup returns CDR1 DFQATT and CDR2 SNEGSKA (reference sequence). This CDR3 is 16 amino acids long. CDR3 residues: CSASPGTGVANYGYTF. For the CDR3, the DNA is TGCAGTGCTAGTCCCGGGACAGGGGTAGCTAACTATGGCTACACCTTC.

In this sample, this clonotype turned up many times. V gene TRBV28 combines with J gene TRBJ1-3, with D hard to call. Germline V CDR1 and CDR2: MDHEN, SYDVKM. The CDR3 is made up of 14 amino acids. The V end lost 9 bases, the J end lost 1 base, and 13 bases lay between the germline ends. CDR3 DNA sequence: TGTGCCAGTACGCCTCTTGGGTCTGGAAACACCATATATTTT. This codes for CASTPLGSGNTIYF.

The J gene is TRBJ1-1, the V gene TRBV15, with 11 bases lining up with TRBD1. V dropped 1 base and J dropped 4; count of bases not matched to a gene: 2. Germline CDR1 LNHNV, CDR2 YYDKDF (reference sequence). CDR3 length equals 15 residues. The CDR3 sequence is CATSRGGTGGTEAFF. The CDR3 nucleotides read TGTGCCACCAGCAGAGGAGGGACAGGGGGCACTGAAGCTTTCTTT.

This chain links TRBV10-3 with TRBJ2-1; TRBD2 matches at 12 bases. V lost 6 bases, J lost 0 bases, and 6 bases stayed unmatched. The length of the CDR3 is 17 residues. CDR1 and CDR2 from the germline V gene are ENHRY and SYGVKD. The CDR3 DNA reads as TGTGCCATCAGGACTAGCGGGAGACCACCCTCCTACAATGAGCAGTTCTTC. Translation: CAIRTSGRPPSYNEQFF.

This clonotype was recorded many times. The chain has TRBV7-9 and TRBJ2-7; possible D gene TRBD1, 5 bases. The V gene's germline CDR1 is SEHNR and CDR2 FQNEAQ (reference sequence). The V end lost 0 bases, the J end lost 4 bases, and 16 bases lay between the germline ends. CDR3 length equals 16 residues. The CDR3, as DNA: TGTGCCAGCAGCTTAGCTCGGGTGACAGCTCCTTACGAGCAGTACTTC. It is translated as CASSLARVTAPYEQYF.

At least ten counts were recorded for this clonotype. The CDR3 is CASGRPAPTQYF. The DNA for the CDR3 is TGTGCCAGCGGGAGGCCGGCGCCGACGCAGTATTTT. J is TRBJ2-3 and V is TRBV6-1, with D perhaps matching TRBD2 (6 bases). The CDR3 has 12 residues. The V gene lost 8 bases and the J gene lost 9 bases, with 15 bases spanning the gap. Per germline, CDR1 MNHNS and CDR2 SASEGT.

At least ten counts were recorded for this clonotype. The genes are TRBV4-1 and TRBJ2-4, with a possible D match to TRBD2 (5 bases). CDR1 MGHRA and CDR2 YSYEKL come from the germline V gene. Trimming cost V 1 base and J 2 bases, with 12 bases left between them. The CDR3 length is 16 residues. As DNA, the CDR3 is TGCGCCAGCAGCCAAGGGTTTCTCGGGACCAAAAACATTCAGTACTTC. This codes for CASSQGFLGTKNIQYF.

The table lists this clonotype with a few counts. The rearrangement links TRBV7-6 to TRBJ2-1; 7 positions agree with TRBD2. Trimming removed 1 base from V and 4 bases from J; junction bases left unmatched: 10. Germline-derived CDR1 and CDR2 are SGHVS and FNYEAQ. The CDR3 has 17 amino acids. Written as DNA, the CDR3 is TGTGCCAGCAGCTTAGGAGTGGCGGGAGATAGGTACAATGAGCAGTTCTTC. Amino acid sequence: CASSLGVAGDRYNEQFF.

The chain has TRBV13 and TRBJ2-3; 7 nucleotides line up with TRBD2. The junction had 7 bases not matched to a gene; V was cut back by 5 bases and J by 2 bases. CDR1 PRHDT and CDR2 FYEKMQ come from the germline V gene (reference sequence). This CDR3 contains 15 residues. CDR3 region: CASSEGLVPTDTQYF. CDR3 bases: TGTGCCAGCAGCGAAGGACTAGTCCCCACAGATACGCAGTATTTT.

This clonotype was detected a few times. The chain uses TRBV14 and TRBJ2-5, with D possibly TRBD2 on 6 matching bases. Trimming took off 4 bases at V and 5 bases at J, with 14 bases between the two ends. Germline-derived CDR1 and CDR2 are SGHDN and FVKESK. This CDR3 contains 14 residues. The CDR3 spells CASSRRAGSETQYF. CDR3 nucleotide sequence: TGTGCCAGCAGCCGGCGGGCGGGATCGGAGACCCAGTACTTC.

This clonotype was seen at least ten times. V and J are TRBV11-2 and TRBJ2-1; a possible D gene is TRBD1 (6 bases). The germline V gene encodes CDR1 SGHAT and CDR2 FQNNGV. The V and J ends lost 4 bases and 10 bases respectively, with 20 bases between them. The CDR3 is 15 residues long. This CDR3 reads CASSSSWQGLPEQFF. The CDR3 DNA follows: TGTGCCAGCAGCTCGAGTTGGCAGGGGCTACCCGAGCAGTTCTTC. Drawing the rest from reference TRBV11-2 and TRBJ2-1, the complete variable domain is EAGVAQSPRYKIIEKRQSVAFWCNPISGHATLYWYQQILGQGPKLLIQFQNNGVVDDSQLPKDRFSAERLKGVDSTLKIQPAKLEDSAVYLCASSSSWQGLPEQFFGPGTRLTVL.

The chain couples TRBV11-2 to TRBJ2-2, with D maybe TRBD2 (6 bases). V lost 1 base and J 1 base, leaving 13 bases between the germline ends. The CDR3 is 17 residues long. Germline V gene sequence: CDR1 SGHAT, CDR2 FQNNGV. CDR3 DNA sequence: TGTGCCAGCAGCTTAGCAAGTTGGCGGGAGAACACCGGGGAGCTGTTTTTT. It encodes CASSLASWRENTGELFF.

This clonotype appeared a few times. The chain has TRBV20-1 and TRBJ2-2; 7 bases align to TRBD2. V lost 2 bases and J lost 4; bases outside the gene matches: 7. CDR1 and CDR2 from the germline V gene are DFQATT and SNEGSKA (reference sequence). This CDR3 is 15 amino acids long. CDR3 coding DNA: TGCAGTGCTAGATCGGTGGGAGGGGTCACCGGGGAGCTGTTTTTT. Protein product: CSARSVGGVTGELFF.

V is TRBV20-1 and J is TRBJ2-3; unclear D gene. V was trimmed by 0 bases and J by 7 bases, leaving 11 bases between them. The CDR3 totals 13 residues. The germline CDR1 and CDR2 sequences are DFQATT and SNEGSKA (reference sequence). For the CDR3, the DNA is TGCAGTGCTAGAGATTCAGGCTTCAATACGCAGTATTTT. The encoded protein is CSARDSGFNTQYF.

V gene TRBV7-2 combines with J gene TRBJ2-3; 12 nucleotides agree with TRBD2. V gave up 1 base and J gave up 5 bases; unmatched junction bases: 7. Germline loops: CDR1 SGHTA, CDR2 FQGNSA. The CDR3 covers 17 residues. CDR3: CASSLGPLAGGRDTQYF. Here the CDR3 DNA reads TGTGCCAGCAGCTTAGGCCCCCTAGCGGGAGGGCGAGATACGCAGTATTTT.

This clonotype was counted between two and nine times. This chain uses TRBV9 with TRBJ1-1; D gene ambiguous. The V end was cut by 0 bases, the J end by 1 base, with 7 bases between. The CDR3 spans 14 residues. CDR1 and CDR2 (germline): SGDLS, YYNGEE. CDR3 DNA sequence: TGTGCCAGCAGCGTAGGCCAGGCGAACACTGAAGCTTTCTTT. This encodes CASSVGQANTEAFF. The full variable domain, with the rest looked up from reference TRBV9 and TRBJ1-1, is DSGVTQTPKHLITATGQRVTLRCSPRSGDLSVYWYQQSLDQGLQFLIQYYNGEERAKGNILERFSAQQFPDLHSELNLSSLELGDSALYFCASSVGQANTEAFFGQGTRLTVV.

This clonotype was observed a few times. This chain joins TRBV6-2 or TRBV6-3 and TRBJ1-2; D is undetermined. Trimming cost V 0 bases and J 4 bases, with 18 bases left between them. CDR1 and CDR2 (germline): MNHEY, SVGEGT. The CDR3 is made up of 17 amino acids. The CDR3 spells CASSYSTLTALGYGYTF. Written as DNA, the CDR3 is TGTGCCAGCAGTTACTCGACCCTCACCGCGCTCGGCTATGGCTACACCTTC.

This clonotype was detected many times. The chain combines TRBV25-1 with TRBJ1-1, with unresolved D. The CDR3 runs 13 residues. The V end lost 2 bases, the J end lost 0 bases, and 4 bases lay between the germline ends. Germline V CDR1 and CDR2: MGHDK, SYGVNS. The CDR3 bases are TGTGCCAGCAGTGAAGTGATGAACACTGAAGCTTTCTTT. Amino acid sequence: CASSEVMNTEAFF.

This clonotype was detected ten times or more. This rearrangement joins TRBV28 to TRBJ2-4; D not certain. Germline CDR1 MDHEN, CDR2 SYDVKM. Trimming left V 5 bases short and J 4 bases short, with 0 bases between. This CDR3 spans 10 amino acids. The CDR3 DNA follows: TGTGCCAGCAGTAAAAACATTCAGTACTTC. Translated, it gives CASSKNIQYF.

This chain joins TRBV4-1 and TRBJ2-7; 8 nucleotides match TRBD1. Germline CDR1 is MGHRA and CDR2 is YSYEKL. Trimming removed 5 bases from V and 2 bases from J; junction bases left unmatched: 8. The CDR3 has 15 amino acids. The CDR3 is CASSIRTGSPYEQYF. In DNA form, the CDR3 reads TGCGCCAGCAGCATAAGGACAGGGTCCCCCTACGAGCAGTACTTC.

This clonotype was found many times. The rearrangement joins TRBV7-2 to TRBJ2-3, with a tentative D call TRBD2 (7 bases). Trimming removed 4 bases from V and 10 bases from J, with 15 bases in between. The CDR3 is 13 residues long. CDR1 and CDR2 (germline): SGHTA, FQGNSA. The CDR3 loop reads CASSSGLEGAQYF. For the CDR3, the DNA is TGTGCCAGCAGCTCAGGACTAGAGGGGGCGCAGTATTTT.

This clonotype has more than one count but fewer than ten. This rearrangement joins TRBV20-1 to TRBJ1-3; D gene uncertain. The CDR3 runs 13 residues. Germline V gene data show CDR1 as DFQATT and CDR2 as SNEGSKA (reference sequence). Trimming shortened V by 2 bases and J by 0 bases, and 5 bases separated the two germline ends. CDR3 region: CSARRSSGNTIYF. In nucleotides, the CDR3 is TGCAGTGCTAGACGGAGCTCTGGAAACACCATATATTTT.